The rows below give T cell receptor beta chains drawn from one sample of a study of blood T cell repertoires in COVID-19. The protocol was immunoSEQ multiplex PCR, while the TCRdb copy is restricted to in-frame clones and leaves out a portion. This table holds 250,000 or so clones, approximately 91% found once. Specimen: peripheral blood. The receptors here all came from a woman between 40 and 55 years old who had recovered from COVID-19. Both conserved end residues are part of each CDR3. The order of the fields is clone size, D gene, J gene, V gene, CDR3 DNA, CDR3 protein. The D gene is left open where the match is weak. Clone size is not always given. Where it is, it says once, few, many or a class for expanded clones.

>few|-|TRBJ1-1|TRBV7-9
TGTGCCAGCAGCTCCCGTGAAGAGCTGAACACTGAAGCTTTCTTT
CASSSREELNTEAFF
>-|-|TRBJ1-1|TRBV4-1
TGCGCCAGCAGCCAAGAAGGGGGGGGCACTGAAGCTTTCTTT
CASSQEGGGTEAFF
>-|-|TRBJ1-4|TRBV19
TGTGCCAGTAGTATGAGGGCCACTAATGAAAAACTGTTTTTT
CASSMRATNEKLFF
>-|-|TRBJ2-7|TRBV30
TGTGCCTGGATCCGCTTCCAGGGTCGGGAGCAGTACTTC
CAWIRFQGREQYF
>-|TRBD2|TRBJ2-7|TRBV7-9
TGTGCCAGCAGCAGCGGGAGCAGCTACGAGCAGTACTTC
CASSSGSSYEQYF
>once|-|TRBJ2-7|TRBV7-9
TGTGCCAGCAGTTCTACCGCAGGGTCCGACGAGCAGTACTTC
CASSSTAGSDEQYF
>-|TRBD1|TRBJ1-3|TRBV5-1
TGCGCCAGCAGCTTGGCACCCAGGGGGCTTACTGGAAACACCATATATTTT
CASSLAPRGLTGNTIYF
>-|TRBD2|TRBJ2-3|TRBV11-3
TGTGCCAGCAGCCCTGGGTCGACTAGCGGGATTAGCACAGATACGCAGTATTTT
CASSPGSTSGISTDTQYF
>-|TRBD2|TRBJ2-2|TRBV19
TGTGCCAGTAGTATTTTTGGCGGGAGTGGCACCGGGGAGCTGTTTTTT
CASSIFGGSGTGELFF
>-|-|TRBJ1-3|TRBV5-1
TGCGCCAGCAGCTTGGCGAGCTCTGGAAACACCATATATTTT
CASSLASSGNTIYF
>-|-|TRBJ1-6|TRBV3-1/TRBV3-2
TGTGCCAGCAGCCCGGACAGTTTTAATTCACCCCTCCACTTT
CASSPDSFNSPLHF
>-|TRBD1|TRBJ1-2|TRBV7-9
TGTGCCAGCAGCTCCCTAATGACAGGGGGCAGCTATGGCTACACCTTC
CASSSLMTGGSYGYTF
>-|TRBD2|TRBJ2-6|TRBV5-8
TGTGCCAGCAGGCTAGCGGGAGGGCCTTCTGGGGCCAACGTCCTGACTTTC
CASRLAGGPSGANVLTF
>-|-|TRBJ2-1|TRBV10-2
TGCGCCAGCAGGGCTAGCTCCCCCTACAATGAGCAGTTCTTC
CASRASSPYNEQFF
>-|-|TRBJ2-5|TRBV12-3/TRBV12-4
TGTGCCAGCAGGGTGGGAGAGCGAGAGACCCAGTACTTC
CASRVGERETQYF
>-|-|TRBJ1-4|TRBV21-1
TGTGCCAGCAGACTTTCCTTGGACAGGGGTAGATTTAAGGGTGGAAAACTGTTTTTT
CASRLSLDRGRFKGGKLFF
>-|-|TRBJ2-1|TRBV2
TGTGCCAGCATACAAAGCTCCTACAATGAGCAGTTCTTC
CASIQSSYNEQFF
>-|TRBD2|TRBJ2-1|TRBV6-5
TGTGCCAGCAGTTACCCCTCGGCGGGAGTCGGGAATGAGCAGTTCTTC
CASSYPSAGVGNEQFF
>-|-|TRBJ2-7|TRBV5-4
TGTGCCAGCAGCGCCGGGGTAGTCACCTACGAGCAGTACTTC
CASSAGVVTYEQYF
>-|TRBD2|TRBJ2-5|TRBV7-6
TGTGCCAGCAGCTTGACGAGGGGAGCGGGAGGTTTGGAGACCCAGTACTTC
CASSLTRGAGGLETQYF
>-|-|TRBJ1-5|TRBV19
TGTGCCAGTAGTCGGGGGGCCTTGGGTATTCAGCCCCAGCATTTT
CASSRGALGIQPQHF
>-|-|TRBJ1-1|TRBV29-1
TGCAGCGCGCTAGGGGACGGGGGAGCGACTGAAGCTTTCTTT
CSALGDGGATEAFF
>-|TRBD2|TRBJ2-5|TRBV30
TGTGCCTACAGGAGCGGGGGTCCCCAAGAGACCCAGTACTTC
CAYRSGGPQETQYF
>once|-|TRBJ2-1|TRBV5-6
TGTGCCAGCAGCTTGGAGAGGGCGGGGTACAATGAGCAGTTCTTC
CASSLERAGYNEQFF
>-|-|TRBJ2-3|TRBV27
TGTGCCAGCAGTTCGGTGGTGTCAACTAGCCTAAACACAGATACGCAGTATTTT
CASSSVVSTSLNTDTQYF
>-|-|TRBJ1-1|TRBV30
TGTGCCTGGAGTGTTGGGTTATCGGGCACTGAAGCTTTCTTT
CAWSVGLSGTEAFF
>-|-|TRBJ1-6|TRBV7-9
TGTGCCACCGCACCGGGACTGGAGAATTCACCCCTCCACTTT
CATAPGLENSPLHF
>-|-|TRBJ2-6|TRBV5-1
TGCGCCAGCAGCTTGGTTACAGGGCTGCCTATGTCTGGGGCCAACGTCCTGACTTTC
CASSLVTGLPMSGANVLTF
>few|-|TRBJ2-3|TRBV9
TGTGCCAGCAGCGTAGTAAGCACAGATACGCAGTATTTT
CASSVVSTDTQYF
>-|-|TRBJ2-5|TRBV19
TGTGCCAGTAGTATCCCAGGGGGGATCGGGGTGCAAGAGACCCAGTACTTC
CASSIPGGIGVQETQYF
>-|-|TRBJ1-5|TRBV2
TGTGCCAGCAGGGAGAGAACAGGTCAGCCCCAGCATTTT
CASRERTGQPQHF
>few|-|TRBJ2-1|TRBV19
TGTGCCAGCCGCCCTTTGGGAGGTGAGCAGTTCTTC
CASRPLGGEQFF
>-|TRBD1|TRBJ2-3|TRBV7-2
TGTGCCAGCAGCGTGACAGGGGGCACAGATACGCAGTATTTT
CASSVTGGTDTQYF
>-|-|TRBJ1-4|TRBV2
TGTGCCAGCAACAGGGAAACTAATGAAAAACTGTTTTTT
CASNRETNEKLFF
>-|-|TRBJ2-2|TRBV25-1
TGTGCCAGCAGTGACGGTAACAGTTACGGTTTGGGGGAGCTGTTTTTT
CASSDGNSYGLGELFF
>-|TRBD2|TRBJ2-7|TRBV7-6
TGTGCCAGCAGCTCGAGAACTAGCGCCGACTCCTACGAGCAGTACTTC
CASSSRTSADSYEQYF
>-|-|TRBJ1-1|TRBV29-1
TGCAGCGTTCTGGGAGACGGGGCTTTCTTT
CSVLGDGAFF
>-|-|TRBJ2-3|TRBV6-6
TGTGCCAGCAGTCGACCGGGGGACAGCCCTAGCACAGATACGCAGTATTTT
CASSRPGDSPSTDTQYF